Each of the 17 T cell receptor beta chains below was sequenced from the same sample in a study of regulatory T cells in long-lasting Graves disease. Construction of TCR beta libraries relied on iRepertoire HTBI primers and on Arm-PCR targeting CDR3 regions. TCRdb re-analysed the multiplex PCR reads in MiXCR, keeping a single row per CDR3 protein. The table shows under 300,000 distinct CDR3 sequences, with over 20% occurring only once. Time point of the sample: newly diagnosed GD, antithyroid drugs for less than 3 months. TCR sequences were obtained from RNA taken from PBMCs. The source material was peripheral blood mononuclear cells (PBMCs), sampled at new diagnosis, from a patient treated with antithyroid drugs. The origin of the receptors is a female donor with Graves disease.

In DNA form, the CDR3 reads TGCAGTGCTCCCCCAGGGGACCTTAACTATGGCTACACCTTC. Its translation: CSAPPGDLNYGYTF. The J gene is TRBJ1-2, the V gene TRBV20-1; D possibly corresponds to TRBD1 (6 bases). Germline V CDR1 and CDR2: DFQATT, SNEGSKA (reference sequence). V lost 5 bases and J 1 base, leaving 14 bases between the germline ends. The CDR3 totals 14 residues.

A few counts support this clonotype. This chain uses TRBV6-2 or TRBV6-3 with TRBJ1-6; D gene uncertain. The CDR3 extends over 11 amino acids. Trimming pared 5 bases from V and 7 bases from J, leaving 3 bases between. CDR1 and CDR2 from the germline V gene are MNHEY and SVGEGT. In DNA form, the CDR3 reads TGTGCCAGCAGTCAAAATTCACCCCTCCACTTT. This gives the protein CASSQNSPLHF.

This clonotype showed up just a few times. A much more abundant neighbour one base away suggests this may be a read error. Since no conserved phenylalanine or tryptophan closes the CDR3, a read error is the likely cause. The chain uses TRBV6-1 and TRBJ2-7; D gene unclear. Germline loops: CDR1 MNHNS, CDR2 SASEGT. The CDR3 has 14 residues. Trimming pared 7 bases from V and 1 base from J, leaving 14 bases between. CDR3 DNA: TGTGCCAGCACCCCGCGGTTCAATTCCTACGAGCAGTACCTC. Its translation is CASTPRFNSYEQYL.

This clonotype has a single count. A read error may explain this, as a much larger clone is one base away. V and J are TRBV9 and TRBJ2-3; a weak D match, TRBD2 (6 bases). Germline V gene data show CDR1 as SGDLS and CDR2 as YYNGEE. The CDR3 is 16 residues long. CDR3 sequence: CAGSLSGTAYTDTQYF. CDR3 DNA: TGTGCCGGCAGCCTTAGCGGAACGGCCTACACAGATACGCAGTATTTT.

The sample holds many counts of this clonotype. The chain uses TRBV12-3 or TRBV12-4 and TRBJ1-6; tentatively, D is TRBD1 (5 bases). There are 14 residues in the CDR3. The V end was cut by 8 bases, the J end by 7 bases, with 15 bases between. The CDR3 DNA follows: TGTGCCAGCGCGGGGACCCGGGCAAATTCACCCCTCCACTTT. Amino acid sequence: CASAGTRANSPLHF.

The V call is TRBV15, the J call TRBJ2-6; D is ambiguous. Germline assignment: CDR1 LNHNV and CDR2 YYDKDF (reference sequence). V was shortened by 3 bases and J by 0 bases, with 9 bases between the two germline ends. The CDR3 spans 16 residues. The CDR3 DNA reads TGTGCCACCAGCAGCCCCGAAGGCTCTGGGGCCAACGTCCTGACTTTC. It codes for CATSSPEGSGANVLTF.

Notes on this clonotype: Only one base separates this from a far larger clonotype, so it likely reflects a read error. The chain carries TRBV7-8 and TRBJ1-5; D is unresolved. This CDR3 is built from 12 residues. The ends were cut back, 5 bases at V and 1 base at J, with 3 bases in the middle. CDR1 SGHVS and CDR2 FQNEAQ come from the germline V gene. The CDR3, as DNA: TGTGCCAGCAGCCACAGCAATCAGCCCCAGCATTTT. Its translation: CASSHSNQPQHF. Drawing the rest from reference TRBV7-8 and TRBJ1-5, the complete variable domain is GAGVSQSPRYKVAKRGQDVALRCDPISGHVSLFWYQQALGQGPEFLTYFQNEAQLDKSGLPSDRFFAERPEGSVSTLKIQRTQQEDSAVYLCASSHSNQPQHFGDGTRLSIL.

This clonotype was seen many times. The V and J genes are TRBV12-3 or TRBV12-4 and TRBJ2-3; D may be TRBD2 (6 bases). Between the trimmed V and J ends, which lost 4 bases and 6 bases, there was a span of 14 bases. The CDR3 spans 14 residues. This chain's CDR3 is CASSYAGRRDTQYF. DNA for the CDR3: TGTGCCAGCAGTTATGCCGGGAGACGGGATACGCAGTATTTT.

This clonotype has a count of ten or more. The chain couples TRBV28 to TRBJ2-3; 7 nucleotides align to TRBD1. The junction had 7 bases not matched to a gene; V was cut back by 5 bases and J by 2 bases. The CDR3 runs 15 residues. Germline V CDR1 and CDR2: MDHEN, SYDVKM. CDR3 loop: CASSGTETFTDTQYF. CDR3 nucleotides: TGTGCCAGCAGTGGGACAGAAACCTTCACAGATACGCAGTATTTT.

This clonotype was counted ten times or more. CDR3 protein: CASSSTKGQGKANQPQHF. Here the CDR3 DNA reads TGTGCCAGCAGCTCGACCAAGGGACAGGGGAAAGCCAATCAGCCCCAGCATTTT. This chain links TRBV6-1 with TRBJ1-5; 10 nucleotides align to TRBD1. The CDR3 has 18 residues. Trimming removed 6 bases from V and 3 bases from J; junction bases left unmatched: 14. Germline V gives CDR1 MNHNS, CDR2 SASEGT.

This clonotype appeared many times. The rearrangement links TRBV28 to TRBJ2-3; either TRBD1 or TRBD2 may supply D (5 bases each). The germline V gene has CDR1 MDHEN and CDR2 SYDVKM. Trimming cost V 7 bases and J 6 bases, with 20 bases left between them. The CDR3 covers 15 residues. This chain's CDR3 is CASTPGRGASDTQYF. The CDR3 DNA reads TGTGCCAGCACCCCGGGACGTGGGGCGTCCGATACGCAGTATTTT.

This clonotype was seen more than once but under ten times. CDR3 coding DNA: TGTGCCAGCAGTTCGGGGGATGGGGGCTACACCTTC. Its protein is CASSSGDGGYTF. The rearrangement links TRBV27 to TRBJ1-2; D is possibly TRBD1 (5 bases). Germline V gives CDR1 MNHEY, CDR2 SMNVEV (reference sequence). This CDR3 spans 12 amino acids. Deletions cut 4 bases from V and 8 bases from J, with 11 bases between.

This clonotype showed up many times. This chain links TRBV12-3 or TRBV12-4 with TRBJ2-5; possibly TRBD2 for D (6 bases). The CDR3 covers 17 residues. V lost 8 bases and J 3 bases, leaving 25 bases between the germline ends. In nucleotides, the CDR3 is TGTGCCAGCCGCCCGGCAGGTCGGGGGTTAGTGGAAGAGACCCAGTACTTC. Translating gives CASRPAGRGLVEETQYF.

At least ten counts were recorded for this clonotype. The V and J genes are TRBV7-2 and TRBJ2-5, with 8 bases aligning to TRBD2. Trimming removed 4 bases from V and 1 base from J; junction bases left unmatched: 2. This CDR3 has 14 residues. Germline V gene data show CDR1 as SGHTA and CDR2 as FQGNSA. This chain's CDR3 is CASSSGLAQETQYF. CDR3 coding DNA: TGTGCCAGCAGCTCTGGACTAGCCCAAGAGACCCAGTACTTC.

This clonotype came up a few times. The chain has TRBV4-1 and TRBJ2-7, with D perhaps TRBD1 (6 bases). Trimming removed 1 base at V and 4 bases at J, with 11 bases between. Germline CDR1 reads MGHRA; CDR2 reads YSYEKL. The CDR3 is 14 residues long. The CDR3 region has the DNA TGCGCCAGCAGCCAAGCTACAGGGTGGTACGAGCAGTACTTC. Translating gives CASSQATGWYEQYF.

The table lists this clonotype with a few counts. V is TRBV11-2 and J is TRBJ2-1, with a tentative D call TRBD2 (6 bases). CDR1 SGHAT and CDR2 FQNNGV come from the germline V gene. Trimming removed 1 base from V and 3 bases from J, with 10 bases in between. The CDR3 has 15 amino acids. CDR3 bases: TGTGCCAGCAGCTTAGTCAGCGGGTTCTACAATGAGCAGTTCTTC. Its protein is CASSLVSGFYNEQFF.

Ten or more counts support this clonotype. The chain uses TRBV7-2 and TRBJ1-4; TRBD1 might be the D (5 bases). The CDR3 has 15 residues. CDR1 SGHTA and CDR2 FQGNSA come from the germline V gene. Between the trimmed V and J ends, which lost 5 bases and 6 bases, there was a span of 16 bases. The CDR3 region is CASSPLTAVDEKLFF. The CDR3, as DNA: TGTGCCAGCAGCCCCTTGACAGCGGTCGATGAAAAACTGTTTTTT.